The clone carrying this T cell receptor (beta chain) was seen at least ten times. TCRdb re-derived calls from the 5' RACE reads in MiXCR, one entry per CDR3 protein. The sample contains roughly 67,000 distinct CDR3 sequences, roughly 3.7% of which appear only once. This entry belongs to a study of neurological immune-mediated disorders. Germline V lookup: CDR1 SGHVS, CDR2 FNYEAQ. The CDR3 loop spans 15 amino acids. V trimming: 2 bases; J trimming: 6 bases; junction bases outside the gene matches: 6. This TCR was sampled from a man between 45 and 60 years old with multiple sclerosis. J is TRBJ1-2 and V is TRBV7-6; the match to TRBD1 covers 10 bases. Sequencing was done on a sample of PBMCs. The CDR3: CASSLKYGTGDGYTF. Here the CDR3 DNA reads TGTGCCAGCAGCTTAAAATACGGGACAGGGGATGGCTACACCTTC.